These T cell receptor beta chains were read from a single sample in a study of regulatory T cells in long-lasting Graves disease. TCRdb analysed the multiplex PCR reads with MiXCR anew, one entry per CDR3 protein. The repertoire holds some 500,000 distinct CDR3 sequences, with about 15% as singletons. The data also belong to a second study, concerning T cells in Graves' hyperthyroidism and ophthalmopathy.

The input for sequencing was peripheral blood mononuclear cells (PBMCs), taken at new diagnosis, from a patient treated with antithyroid drugs. These receptors came from a woman aged 35 to 60 with Graves disease. Both conserved end residues are part of each CDR3. A D gene is named only where the DNA matches it firmly. Clone sizes are given selectively: once, few, many, or a class where the clone is expanded.

>few|TRBJ2-1|TRBD2|TRBV11-1
CASTISGGAVEQFF
TGTGCCAGCACCATTAGCGGGGGGGCCGTTGAGCAGTTCTTC
>many|TRBJ1-1|.|TRBV12-3/TRBV12-4
CASSGEQGNTEAFF
TGTGCCAGCAGTGGTGAACAGGGGAACACTGAAGCTTTCTTT
>many|TRBJ1-1|TRBD1|TRBV12-3/TRBV12-4
CASSTTGGAEAFF
TGTGCCAGCAGTACTACAGGGGGAGCTGAAGCTTTCTTT
>.|TRBJ2-2|.|TRBV6-2/TRBV6-3
CASSYSGIAGELFF
TGTGCCAGCAGTTACTCGGGGATCGCCGGGGAGCTGTTTTTT
>.|TRBJ1-1|.|TRBV5-4
CASSFGPGLTEAFF
TGTGCCAGCAGCTTTGGCCCGGGGCTTACTGAAGCTTTCTTT
>many|TRBJ1-1|.|TRBV3-1
CASSPPRVGVNTEAFF
TGTGCCAGCAGCCCCCCCCGAGTGGGAGTGAACACTGAAGCTTTCTTT
>.|TRBJ2-1|.|TRBV2
CASSVGGGAMNEHFF
.
>.|TRBJ2-5|.|TRBV6-5
CASSYSAVGQGLKTQYF
TGTGCCAGCAGTTACTCGGCGGTAGGCCAGGGATTAAAGACCCAGTACTTC
>few|TRBJ1-2|TRBD1|TRBV2
CASGRTGTVDYGYTF
TGTGCCAGCGGAAGGACCGGGACAGTTGACTATGGCTACACCTTC
>many|TRBJ1-5|.|TRBV2
CASRDTDQPQHF
TGTGCCAGCAGGGACACGGATCAGCCCCAGCATTTT
>many|TRBJ1-1|TRBD1|TRBV11-2
CASSVRDRANTEAFF
TGTGCCAGCAGCGTCCGGGACAGGGCTAACACTGAAGCTTTCTTT
>many|TRBJ2-1|.|TRBV12-3/TRBV12-4
CASSPTRGLSRDEQFF
TGTGCCAGCAGTCCGACTAGAGGGTTGAGTCGGGATGAGCAGTTCTTC
>many|TRBJ1-1|.|TRBV2
CASRAGEFTEAFF
TGTGCCAGCAGGGCAGGGGAATTCACTGAAGCTTTCTTT
>.|TRBJ2-2|.|TRBV7-9
CASSLAGYDTGELFF
TGTGCCAGCAGCTTAGCGGGGTACGACACCGGGGAGCTGTTTTTT